The sequence of this T cell receptor (beta chain) was determined in a study of blood T cell repertoires in COVID-19. Study as a whole: The United States, Italy and Spain supplied acute and convalescent COVID-19 samples. Sources were T cells, B-cell-depleted T cells, or PBMCs; the material itself was cDNA or gDNA.

The CDR3 is 18 residues long. In the source study's methods: For nucleated cells, counts were estimated from reference gene primer amplification. Assay: immunoSEQ multiplex PCR; the TCRdb copy retains only in-frame clones and omits some. The DNA gave D and trimming, while V, J and clone size come from that table. Of 250,000 or so clones listed, approximately 82% are singletons. The sequence was collected from a woman of 80 years or more with acute or convalescent COVID-19. V is TRBV21-1 and J is TRBJ2-7; the DNA was not used to check the table's D call, TRBD2. TRBV21-1 is reported as a pseudogene. Sequencing used peripheral blood. CDR3 nucleotide sequence: TGTGCCAGCAGCAAAGCGCCTAGCGGACGATCTTCCTCAGCAGAGCAGTACTTC. Amino acids: CASSKAPSGRSSSAEQYF.